This T cell receptor beta chain emerged from a study of blood T cell repertoires in COVID-19. This CDR3 contains 14 residues. Germline trimming cut 5 bases from V and 1 base from J; bases unmatched to any gene: 4. CDR1 SGHRS and CDR2 YFSETQ come from the germline V gene. In the source study's methods: For nucleated cells, counts were estimated from reference gene primer amplification. Libraries were prepared by immunoSEQ multiplex PCR; TCRdb keeps only in-frame clonotypes and omits some of them. That table supplies the V and J calls and clone size; D and trimming were determined from the DNA. This sample has about 77,000 clones, with approximately 88% found just once.

The sequencing input was peripheral blood. This sequence joins TRBV5-1 and TRBJ2-5, with 8 bases matching TRBD1. The sequence was collected from a woman over 75 with acute or convalescent COVID-19. The CDR3 here is CASRKDRGQETQYF. CDR3 sequence (DNA): TGCGCCAGCAGGAAAGACAGGGGCCAAGAGACCCAGTACTTC.